Below are 32 T cell receptor beta chains sequenced from a single sample in a study of shared clonotypes between healthy human individuals. Profiling relied on immunoSEQ multiplex PCR, and the TCRdb table lists in-frame clones only, not all of them. The sample holds about 600,000 clones, roughly 79% seen once. Input material: PBMCs. The receptors here all came from a woman in her forties in good health. Some clones in this sample may be carry-over from other donors' samples.

The chain recombines TRBV6-1 with TRBJ2-6; no clear D. CDR1 and CDR2 from the germline V gene are MNHNS and SASEGT. This CDR3 is built from 15 residues. With 1 base removed from V and 0 bases from J, the gap between germline ends came to 4 bases. CDR3 coding DNA: TGTGCCAGCAGTGAAGTGTACTCTGGGGCCAACGTCCTGACTTTC. Amino acid sequence: CASSEVYSGANVLTF.

The V gene is TRBV9, the J gene TRBJ2-5; a possible D gene is TRBD1 (5 bases). Germline assignment: CDR1 SGDLS and CDR2 YYNGEE. Trimming removed 0 bases at V and 5 bases at J, with 11 bases between. CDR3 size: 14 residues. The CDR3 region is CASSVGSAGETQYF. Written as DNA, the CDR3 is TGTGCCAGCAGCGTAGGGAGCGCAGGGGAGACCCAGTACTTC.

This chain links TRBV28 with TRBJ2-5; tentatively, D is TRBD1 (6 bases). This CDR3 is built from 14 residues. Trimming took 6 bases from V and 7 from J, leaving 18 bases between them. In germline, CDR1 is MDHEN, CDR2 SYDVKM. CDR3 region: CASSYQTGSGTQYF. As DNA, the CDR3 is TGTGCCAGCAGCTATCAGACAGGTTCGGGGACCCAGTACTTC.

This clone was observed a few times. This CDR3 is also generated by other DNA sequences in the sample. The rearrangement links TRBV20-1 to TRBJ2-7, with D unclear. Trimming shortened V by 4 bases and J by 5 bases, and 6 bases separated the two germline ends. The CDR3 spans 10 residues. In germline, CDR1 is DFQATT, CDR2 SNEGSKA (reference sequence). In nucleotides, the CDR3 is TGCAGTGCTACCAGAAACGAGCAGTACTTC. As protein: CSATRNEQYF.

The rearrangement uses TRBV9 and TRBJ1-3; D may be TRBD1 (5 bases). Germline V gene sequence: CDR1 SGDLS, CDR2 YYNGEE. V dropped 0 bases and J dropped 9 bases, with 16 bases sitting between them. The CDR3 spans 15 residues. The CDR3 loop reads CASSVEPSGGATIYF. CDR3 sequence (DNA): TGTGCCAGCAGCGTAGAACCCTCCGGAGGGGCCACCATATATTTT.

J is TRBJ1-1 and V is TRBV2; no clear D gene. The CDR3 sequence is 12 residues long. V was cut by 3 bases and J by 6 bases, with 8 bases left in between. Germline loops: CDR1 SNHLY, CDR2 FYNNEI. The CDR3 coding sequence is TGTGCCAGCAGTGACGCCCCCGCTGAAGCTTTCTTT. The encoded protein is CASSDAPAEAFF.

The V gene is TRBV2, the J gene TRBJ2-7; D may be TRBD1 or TRBD2 (5 bases each). V was trimmed by 6 bases and J by 6 bases, leaving 24 bases between them. The CDR3 contains 16 residues. CDR1 is SNHLY, CDR2 FYNNEI, per germline. This CDR3 reads CASRERVAGGGSEQYF. DNA of the CDR3: TGTGCCAGCAGAGAAAGAGTGGCAGGTGGGGGATCCGAGCAGTACTTC.

This sequence joins TRBV27 and TRBJ2-5; a weak D match, TRBD2 (6 bases). The germline gives CDR1 MNHEY, CDR2 SMNVEV (reference sequence). The CDR3 loop spans 14 amino acids. Trimming pared 5 bases from V and 5 bases from J, leaving 15 bases between. CDR3 amino acids: CASSQERGGETQYF. DNA of the CDR3: TGTGCCAGCAGTCAAGAACGAGGAGGGGAGACCCAGTACTTC.

The V gene is TRBV18, the J gene TRBJ1-4; TRBD1 aligns across 8 bases. V lost 3 bases, J lost 7 bases, and 10 bases stayed unmatched. This CDR3 contains 16 residues. CDR1 and CDR2 from the germline V gene are KGHSH and LQKENI. The CDR3 loop reads CASSPGQVRGSEKLFF. The CDR3 DNA sequence: TGTGCCAGCTCACCGGGACAGGTTCGGGGTAGTGAAAAACTGTTTTTT.

This clone was counted a few times. The rearrangement joins TRBV7-8 to TRBJ2-1, with 8 bases matching TRBD1. CDR1 and CDR2 (germline): SGHVS, FQNEAQ. CDR3 length: 16 residues. V was clipped by 5 bases and J by 1 base; unmatched bases: 7. In DNA, the CDR3 is TGTGCCAGCAGCACGGCACAGGGGGGTTCCTACAATGAGCAGTTCTTC. It yields the protein CASSTAQGGSYNEQFF.

This clone was detected a few times. The chain joins TRBV7-9 to TRBJ2-1; 7 bases align to TRBD2. CDR1 is SEHNR, CDR2 FQNEAQ, per germline (reference sequence). The junction had 10 bases not matched to a gene; V was cut back by 3 bases and J by 8 bases. The CDR3 is made up of 15 amino acids. This chain's CDR3 is CASSFGAGVGDEQFF. The CDR3 coding sequence is TGTGCCAGCAGCTTTGGGGCGGGAGTAGGTGATGAGCAGTTCTTC. The full variable domain, in which reference TRBV7-9 and TRBJ2-1 provide the parts outside the CDR3, is DTGVSQNPRHKITKRGQNVTFRCDPISEHNRLYWYRQTLGQGPEFLTYFQNEAQLEKSRLLSDRFSAERPKGSFSTLEIQRTEQGDSAMYLCASSFGAGVGDEQFFGPGTRLTVL.

This clone appeared a few times. This rearrangement joins TRBV11-2 to TRBJ2-2, with D possibly TRBD1 on 5 matching bases. The CDR3 extends over 16 amino acids. Germline CDR1 SGHAT, CDR2 FQNNGV. With 4 bases removed from V and 2 bases from J, the gap between germline ends came to 14 bases. CDR3 coding DNA: TGTGCCAGCAGCTCGACAGCGCCGGCTAACACCGGGGAGCTGTTTTTT. This gives the protein CASSSTAPANTGELFF.

The rearrangement uses TRBV7-9 and TRBJ2-1; 16 nucleotides line up with TRBD2. V shed 5 bases, J shed 9 bases, and the junction held 10 bases outside the gene matches. The germline CDR1 and CDR2 sequences are SEHNR and FQNEAQ (reference sequence). CDR3 length: 17 residues. CDR3 sequence reads: CASSPLPGLAGGREQFF. In nucleotides, the CDR3 is TGTGCCAGCAGCCCCTTACCGGGACTAGCGGGAGGGCGTGAGCAGTTCTTC.

The count of this clone is one. A far larger clone lies a single base away; this is likely a read error. The chain couples TRBV30 to TRBJ1-4, with D perhaps TRBD1 (6 bases). CDR1 is GTSNPN and CDR2 is SVGIG in the germline V gene (reference sequence). This CDR3 comprises 12 residues. Trimming removed 8 bases at V and 4 bases at J, with 11 bases between. CDR3 coding DNA: TGTGCCCGACAGGATAATAATGAAAAACTGTTTTTT. Amino acid sequence: CARQDNNEKLFF.

V is TRBV19 and J is TRBJ2-3; D might be TRBD2 (5 bases). V was clipped by 4 bases and J by 0 bases, with 8 bases between them. In germline, CDR1 is LNHDA, CDR2 SQIVND (reference sequence). The CDR3 spans 14 residues. CDR3 protein: CASSNRGSTDTQYF. The CDR3 region has the DNA TGTGCCAGTAGTAACCGGGGAAGCACAGATACGCAGTATTTT.

A remark on this clone: One end of the junction varies from germline; a read error may be responsible. The gene calls are TRBV11-2 and TRBJ2-2; TRBD1 matches at 9 bases. In germline, CDR1 is SGHAT, CDR2 FQNNGV. The CDR3 loop spans 16 amino acids. Here the CDR3 DNA reads TGTGCCAGCAGCCGGACAGGGGATGGGGGCACCGGGGAGCTGGTTTTT. It translates to CASSRTGDGGTGELVF.

The J gene is TRBJ1-1, the V gene TRBV28, with 8 bases lining up with TRBD1. Germline-derived CDR1 and CDR2 are MDHEN and SYDVKM. The CDR3 consists of 14 residues. V shed 8 bases and J 5 bases; nucleotides not matched to a gene: 10. CDR3 region: CASPGQGGGTEAFF. The CDR3 nucleotides read TGTGCCAGCCCCGGACAGGGAGGAGGGACTGAAGCTTTCTTT.

The genes are TRBV9 and TRBJ2-1; 7 positions match TRBD2. Germline CDR1 reads SGDLS; CDR2 reads YYNGEE. The V and J ends lost 0 bases and 12 bases, in that order; junction bases with no gene match: 12. The CDR3 is made up of 15 amino acids. DNA of the CDR3: TGTGCCAGCAGCGTAGTGTCTAGCGGAGGGAACCCGCAGTTCTTC. This codes for CASSVVSSGGNPQFF.

The genes are TRBV9 and TRBJ2-7; 10 bases match TRBD1. V shed 4 bases, J shed 6 bases, and the junction held 7 bases outside the gene matches. The CDR3 has 14 residues. Germline V gene data show CDR1 as SGDLS and CDR2 as YYNGEE. The CDR3 coding sequence is TGTGCCAGCAGCCTAGACAGGGGGCCAGGCGAGCAGTACTTC. Translation gives CASSLDRGPGEQYF. The full variable domain, completed using reference TRBV9 and TRBJ2-7, is DSGVTQTPKHLITATGQRVTLRCSPRSGDLSVYWYQQSLDQGLQFLIQYYNGEERAKGNILERFSAQQFPDLHSELNLSSLELGDSALYFCASSLDRGPGEQYFGPGTRLTVT.

This clone was recorded once. The sample holds other DNA sequences that translate to the same CDR3. This chain joins TRBV5-4 and TRBJ2-3; D gene ambiguous. Germline values: CDR1 SGHNT, CDR2 YYREEE (reference sequence). The CDR3 runs to 12 residues. V was clipped by 1 base and J by 2 bases, with 2 bases between them. As DNA, the CDR3 is TGTGCCAGCAGCTTGTTCACAGATACGCAGTATTTT. Translation gives CASSLFTDTQYF.

On this clone itself: A far more abundant clone sits one base away, making this likely a read error. Other DNA sequences in this sample translate to the same CDR3. The chain is built from TRBV19 and TRBJ2-7; the D call may be TRBD1 or TRBD2 (5 bases each). The CDR3 sequence is 16 residues long. The germline V gene encodes CDR1 LNHDA and CDR2 SQIVND (reference sequence). CDR3 sequence (DNA): TGTGCCAGCAGTACCTTAGACGGGGCACAGACCTACGAGCAGTACTTC. The encoded protein is CASSTLDGAQTYEQYF. Variable domain in full (rest from reference TRBV19 and TRBJ2-7): DGGITQSPKYLFRKEGQNVTLSCEQNLNHDAMYWYRQDPGQGLRLIYYSQIVNDFQKGDIAEGYSVSREKKESFPLTVTSAQKNPTAFYLCASSTLDGAQTYEQYFGPGTRLTVT.

This clone was observed once. V usage is TRBV6-5 and J usage is TRBJ2-1; TRBD2 matches 10 bases. The trim removed 4 bases at V and 4 bases at J, leaving 4 bases unmatched. The CDR3 length is 15 residues. The germline V gene has CDR1 MNHEY and CDR2 SVGAGI. The CDR3 loop is CASSLGLALYNEQFF. CDR3 nucleotides: TGTGCCAGCAGTTTGGGACTAGCGTTATACAATGAGCAGTTCTTC.

CDR3 in amino acids: CASKVTGLGEQYF. CDR3 nucleotides: TGTGCCAGCAAAGTAACAGGCCTGGGGGAGCAGTACTTC. The J gene is TRBJ2-7, the V gene TRBV28; a possible D gene is TRBD1 (5 bases). This CDR3 has 13 residues. V dropped 7 bases and J dropped 7 bases, with 17 bases sitting between them. Germline CDR1 MDHEN, CDR2 SYDVKM.

The gene calls are TRBV5-6 and TRBJ2-5; D is undetermined. The CDR3 is 15 amino acids. Germline V gives CDR1 SGHDT, CDR2 YYEEEE. The V gene lost 0 bases and the J gene lost 5 bases, with 14 bases spanning the gap. Here the CDR3 reads CASSLVTLGSETQYF. The CDR3 coding sequence is TGTGCCAGCAGCTTGGTGACATTAGGGTCGGAGACCCAGTACTTC.

This chain connects TRBV5-1 to TRBJ2-1; 13 nucleotides match TRBD2. The CDR3 totals 15 residues. Germline lookup yields CDR1 SGHRS and CDR2 YFSETQ. Trimming at V came to 4 bases and at J to 5 bases, leaving 3 bases not matched to a gene. The CDR3 region is CASSRTSGSHNEQFF. The CDR3 nucleotides are TGCGCCAGCAGCAGGACTAGCGGGAGTCACAATGAGCAGTTCTTC. Drawing the rest from reference TRBV5-1 and TRBJ2-1, the complete variable domain is KAGVTQTPRYLIKTRGQQVTLSCSPISGHRSVSWYQQTPGQGLQFLFEYFSETQRNKGNFPGRFSGRQFSNSRSEMNVSTLELGDSALYLCASSRTSGSHNEQFFGPGTRLTVL.

V and J are TRBV7-9 and TRBJ2-2; D is undetermined. The V gene lost 5 bases and the J gene lost 8 bases, with 0 bases spanning the gap. From germline, CDR1 is SEHNR and CDR2 FQNEAQ (reference sequence). The CDR3 totals 9 residues. The CDR3 is CASSGELFF. CDR3 DNA: TGTGCCAGCAGCGGGGAGCTGTTTTTT. Variable domain in full (rest from reference TRBV7-9 and TRBJ2-2): DTGVSQNPRHKITKRGQNVTFRCDPISEHNRLYWYRQTLGQGPEFLTYFQNEAQLEKSRLLSDRFSAERPKGSFSTLEIQRTEQGDSAMYLCASSGELFFGEGSRLTVL.

The V and J genes are TRBV18 and TRBJ2-7, with 7 bases that match TRBD1. The length of the CDR3 is 13 residues. Germline CDR1 reads KGHSH; CDR2 reads LQKENI. Losses at the gene ends were 3 bases for V and 4 bases for J; bases not matched to a gene: 3. The CDR3 coding sequence is TGTGCCAGCTCACCGGGACAGCCTTACGAGCAGTACTTC. As protein: CASSPGQPYEQYF.

The chain links TRBV5-6 to TRBJ2-5; 12 bases are a match to TRBD2. The CDR3 totals 17 residues. V shed 3 bases and J 0 bases; nucleotides not matched to a gene: 6. CDR1 SGHDT and CDR2 YYEEEE come from the germline V gene. As DNA, the CDR3 is TGTGCCAGCAGCTCCCTTGGGACTAGCGGGTACCAAGAGACCCAGTACTTC. Translated: CASSSLGTSGYQETQYF. Full variable domain (missing parts from reference TRBV5-6 and TRBJ2-5): DAGVTQSPTHLIKTRGQQVTLRCSPKSGHDTVSWYQQALGQGPQFIFQYYEEEERQRGNFPDRFSGHQFPNYSSELNVNALLLGDSALYLCASSSLGTSGYQETQYFGPGTRLLVL.

This chain joins TRBV5-1 and TRBJ1-2; tentative D call: TRBD1 (6 bases). This CDR3 spans 15 amino acids. The V gene lost 4 bases and the J gene lost 6 bases, with 19 bases spanning the gap. Looked up from germline, CDR1 is SGHRS and CDR2 is YFSETQ. DNA of the CDR3: TGCGCCAGCAGCCTCAAACAGGGTCCCGTGGATGGCTACACCTTC. This encodes CASSLKQGPVDGYTF.

V is TRBV6-1 and J is TRBJ2-5; D is ambiguous. V gave up 7 bases and J gave up 1 base, with 4 bases separating them. The germline V gene has CDR1 MNHNS and CDR2 SASEGT. CDR3 length equals 11 residues. The CDR3 DNA follows: TGTGCCAGCACCATCCAAGAGACCCAGTACTTC. Its protein is CASTIQETQYF.

Concerning this clone: A read error may explain this, as a much larger clone is one base away. The identical CDR3 is also encoded by other nucleotide sequences in the sample. The chain has TRBV7-2 and TRBJ1-2; D remains ambiguous. This CDR3 spans 13 amino acids. From germline, CDR1 is SGHTA and CDR2 FQGNSA. V gave up 1 base and J gave up 0 bases, with 3 bases separating them. DNA for the CDR3: TGTGCCAGCAGCTTAGGGGCTAACTATGGCTACACCTTC. Amino acid sequence: CASSLGANYGYTF. The whole variable domain, filled in from reference TRBV7-2 and TRBJ1-2, reads GAGVSQSPSNKVTEKGKDVELRCDPISGHTALYWYRQSLGQGLEFLIYFQGNSAPDKSGLPSDRFSAERTGGSVSTLTIQRTQQEDSAVYLCASSLGANYGYTFGSGTRLTVV.

This clone was counted once. The CDR3 coding sequence is TGTGCCAGCAGCTTGGGGCTAGCGGGGTACTACGAGCAGTACTTC. This codes for CASSLGLAGYYEQYF. This chain uses TRBV5-6 with TRBJ2-7, with TRBD2 identical over 9 bases. The ends lost 0 bases at V and 3 bases at J; junction bases unmatched: 4. Per the germline V gene, CDR1 is SGHDT and CDR2 is YYEEEE. CDR3 length: 15 amino acids.